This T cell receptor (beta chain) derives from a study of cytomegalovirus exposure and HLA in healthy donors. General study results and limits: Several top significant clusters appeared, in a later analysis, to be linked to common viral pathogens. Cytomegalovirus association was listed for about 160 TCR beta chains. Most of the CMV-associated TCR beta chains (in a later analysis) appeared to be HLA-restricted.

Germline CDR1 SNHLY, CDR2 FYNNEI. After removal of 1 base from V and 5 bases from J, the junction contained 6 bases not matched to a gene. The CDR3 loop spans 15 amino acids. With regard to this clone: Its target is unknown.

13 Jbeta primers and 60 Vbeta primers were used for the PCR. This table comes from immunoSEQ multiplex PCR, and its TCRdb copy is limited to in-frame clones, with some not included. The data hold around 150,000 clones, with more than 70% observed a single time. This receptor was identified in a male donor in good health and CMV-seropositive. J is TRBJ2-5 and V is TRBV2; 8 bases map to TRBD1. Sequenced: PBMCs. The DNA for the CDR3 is TGTGCCAGCAGTGAAGAGTCAGGGGGCGCGGAGACCCAGTACTTC. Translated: CASSEESGGAETQYF.